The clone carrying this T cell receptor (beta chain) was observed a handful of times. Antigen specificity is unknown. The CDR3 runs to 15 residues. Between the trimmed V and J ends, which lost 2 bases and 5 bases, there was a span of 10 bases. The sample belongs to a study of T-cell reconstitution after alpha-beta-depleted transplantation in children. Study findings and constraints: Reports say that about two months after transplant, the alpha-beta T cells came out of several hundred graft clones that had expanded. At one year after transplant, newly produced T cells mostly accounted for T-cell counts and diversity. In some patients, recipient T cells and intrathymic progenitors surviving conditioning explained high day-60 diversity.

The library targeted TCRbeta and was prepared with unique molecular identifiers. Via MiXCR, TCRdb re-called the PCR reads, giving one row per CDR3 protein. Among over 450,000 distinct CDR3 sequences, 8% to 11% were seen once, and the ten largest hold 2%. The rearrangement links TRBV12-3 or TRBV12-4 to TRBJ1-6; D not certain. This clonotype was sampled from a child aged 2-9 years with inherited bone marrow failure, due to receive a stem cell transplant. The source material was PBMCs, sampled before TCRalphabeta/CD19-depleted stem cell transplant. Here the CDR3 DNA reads TGTGCCAGCAGTTTATTGGCAGGCGATAATTCACCCCTCCACTTT. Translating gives CASSLLAGDNSPLHF.